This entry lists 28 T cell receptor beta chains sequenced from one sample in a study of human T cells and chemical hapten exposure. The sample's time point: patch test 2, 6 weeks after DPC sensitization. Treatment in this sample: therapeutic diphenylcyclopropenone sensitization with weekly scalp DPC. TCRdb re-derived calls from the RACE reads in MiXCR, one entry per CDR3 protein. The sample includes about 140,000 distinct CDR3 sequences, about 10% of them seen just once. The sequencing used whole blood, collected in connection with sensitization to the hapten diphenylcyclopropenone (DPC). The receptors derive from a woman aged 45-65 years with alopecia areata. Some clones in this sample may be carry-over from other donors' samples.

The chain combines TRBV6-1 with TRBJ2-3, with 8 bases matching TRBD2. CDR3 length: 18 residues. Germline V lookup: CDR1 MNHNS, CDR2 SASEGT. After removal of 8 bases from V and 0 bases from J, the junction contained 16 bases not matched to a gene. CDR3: CASLERDSGATSTDTQYF. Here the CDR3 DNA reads TGTGCCAGCTTAGAGAGGGATAGCGGGGCTACTAGCACAGATACGCAGTATTTT.

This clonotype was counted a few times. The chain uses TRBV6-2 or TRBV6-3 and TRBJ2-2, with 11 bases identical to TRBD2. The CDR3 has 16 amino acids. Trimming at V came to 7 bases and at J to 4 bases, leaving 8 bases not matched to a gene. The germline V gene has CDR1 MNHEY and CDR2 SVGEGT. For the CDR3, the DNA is TGTGCCAGCACCTCGGGTAGCGGGAGGGCCACCGGGGAGCTGTTTTTT. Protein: CASTSGSGRATGELFF.

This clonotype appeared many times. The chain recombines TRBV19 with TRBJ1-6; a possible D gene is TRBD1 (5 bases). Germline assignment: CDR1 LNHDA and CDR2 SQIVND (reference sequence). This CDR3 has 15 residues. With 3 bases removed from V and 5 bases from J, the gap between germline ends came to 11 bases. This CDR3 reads CASSMGRVDNSPLHF. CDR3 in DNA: TGTGCCAGTAGTATGGGCAGGGTCGATAATTCACCCCTCCACTTT.

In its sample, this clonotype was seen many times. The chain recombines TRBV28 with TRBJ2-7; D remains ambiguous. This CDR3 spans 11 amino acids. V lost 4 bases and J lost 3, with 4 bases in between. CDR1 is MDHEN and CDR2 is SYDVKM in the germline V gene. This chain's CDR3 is CASSSVYEQYF. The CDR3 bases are TGTGCCAGCAGTTCGGTCTACGAGCAGTACTTC.

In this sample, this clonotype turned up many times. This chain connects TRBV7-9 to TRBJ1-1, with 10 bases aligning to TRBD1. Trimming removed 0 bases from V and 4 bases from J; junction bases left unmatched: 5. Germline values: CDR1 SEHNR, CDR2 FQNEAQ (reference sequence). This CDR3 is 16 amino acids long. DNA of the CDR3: TGTGCCAGCAGCTTAGCGTTGACAGGGGGCTTCACTGAAGCTTTCTTT. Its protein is CASSLALTGGFTEAFF.

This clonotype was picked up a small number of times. The CDR3: CASSADPGPTGELFF. The CDR3 nucleotides read TGCGCCAGCAGCGCCGACCCCGGCCCCACCGGGGAGCTGTTTTTT. The chain joins TRBV5-1 to TRBJ2-2, with D hard to call. The CDR3 has 15 residues. The germline V gene has CDR1 SGHRS and CDR2 YFSETQ. Trimming left V 4 bases short and J 4 bases short, with 14 bases between.

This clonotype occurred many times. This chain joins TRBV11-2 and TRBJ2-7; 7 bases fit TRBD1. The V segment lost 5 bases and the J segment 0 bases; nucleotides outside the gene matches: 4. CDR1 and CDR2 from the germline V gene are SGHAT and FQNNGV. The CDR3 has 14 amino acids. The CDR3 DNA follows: TGTGCCAGCAGCGAGACAGGGAGCTCCTACGAGCAGTACTTC. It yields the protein CASSETGSSYEQYF.

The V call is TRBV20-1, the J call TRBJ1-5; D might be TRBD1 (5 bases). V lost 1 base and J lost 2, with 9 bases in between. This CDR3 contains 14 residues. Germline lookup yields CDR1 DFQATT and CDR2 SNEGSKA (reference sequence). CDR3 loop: CSARGGTGNQPQHF. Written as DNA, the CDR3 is TGCAGTGCTAGAGGAGGGACGGGCAATCAGCCCCAGCATTTT.

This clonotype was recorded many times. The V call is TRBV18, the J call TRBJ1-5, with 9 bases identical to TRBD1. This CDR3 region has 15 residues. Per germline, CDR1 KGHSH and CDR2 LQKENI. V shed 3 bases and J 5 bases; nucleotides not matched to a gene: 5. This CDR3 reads CASSPRTGDYQPQHF. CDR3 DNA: TGTGCCAGCTCACCGCGGACAGGGGACTATCAGCCCCAGCATTTT.

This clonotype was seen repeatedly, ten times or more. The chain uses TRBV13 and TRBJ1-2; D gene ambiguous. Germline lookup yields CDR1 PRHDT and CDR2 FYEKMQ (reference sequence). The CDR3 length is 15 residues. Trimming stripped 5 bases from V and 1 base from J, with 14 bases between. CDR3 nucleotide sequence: TGTGCCAGCAGCCCCCCGGACTCCGATAACTATGGCTACACCTTC. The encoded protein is CASSPPDSDNYGYTF.

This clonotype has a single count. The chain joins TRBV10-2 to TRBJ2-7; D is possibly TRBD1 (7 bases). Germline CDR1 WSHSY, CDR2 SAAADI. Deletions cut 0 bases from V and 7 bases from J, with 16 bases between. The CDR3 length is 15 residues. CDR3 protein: CASSESTGRSGEQYF. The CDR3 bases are TGCGCCAGCAGTGAGTCGACAGGGAGGAGCGGGGAGCAGTACTTC.

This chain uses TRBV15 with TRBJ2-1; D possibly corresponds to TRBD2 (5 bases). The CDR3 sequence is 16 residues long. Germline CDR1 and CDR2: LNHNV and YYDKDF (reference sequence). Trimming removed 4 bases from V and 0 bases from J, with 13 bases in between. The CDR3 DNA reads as TGTGCCACCAGCAAGTCAGGACTTCTCTCCTACAATGAGCAGTTCTTC. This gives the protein CATSKSGLLSYNEQFF.

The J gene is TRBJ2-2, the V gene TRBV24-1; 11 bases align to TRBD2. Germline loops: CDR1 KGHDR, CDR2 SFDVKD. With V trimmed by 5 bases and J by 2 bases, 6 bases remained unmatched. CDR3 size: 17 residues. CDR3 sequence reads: CATSGTSGSLNTGELFF. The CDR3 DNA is TGTGCCACCAGTGGAACTAGCGGGAGTCTTAACACCGGGGAGCTGTTTTTT.

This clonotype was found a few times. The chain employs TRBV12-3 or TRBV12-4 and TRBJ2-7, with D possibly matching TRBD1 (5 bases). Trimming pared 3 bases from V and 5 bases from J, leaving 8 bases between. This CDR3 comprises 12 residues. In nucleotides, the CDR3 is TGTGCCAGCAGTTTTAAGGGGAACGAGCAGTACTTC. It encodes CASSFKGNEQYF.

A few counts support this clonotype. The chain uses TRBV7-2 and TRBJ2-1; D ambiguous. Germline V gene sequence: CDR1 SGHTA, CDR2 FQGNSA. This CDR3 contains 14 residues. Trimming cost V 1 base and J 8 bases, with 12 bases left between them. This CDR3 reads CASSLEARAYEQFF. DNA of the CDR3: TGTGCCAGCAGCTTAGAAGCTAGGGCTTATGAGCAGTTCTTC.

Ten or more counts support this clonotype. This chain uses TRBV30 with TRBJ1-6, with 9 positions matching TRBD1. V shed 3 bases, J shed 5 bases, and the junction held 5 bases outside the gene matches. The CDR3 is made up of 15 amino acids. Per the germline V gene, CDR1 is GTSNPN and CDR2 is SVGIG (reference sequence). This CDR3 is CAWRGTGSNNSPLHF. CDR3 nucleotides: TGTGCCTGGAGGGGGACAGGGTCTAATAATTCACCCCTCCACTTT.

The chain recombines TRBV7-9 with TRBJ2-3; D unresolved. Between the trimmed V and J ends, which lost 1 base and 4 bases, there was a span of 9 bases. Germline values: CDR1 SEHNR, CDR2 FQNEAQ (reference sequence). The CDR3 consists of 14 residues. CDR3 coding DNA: TGTGCCAGCAGCTTAGAACCTTCAGCAGATACGCAGTATTTT. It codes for CASSLEPSADTQYF.

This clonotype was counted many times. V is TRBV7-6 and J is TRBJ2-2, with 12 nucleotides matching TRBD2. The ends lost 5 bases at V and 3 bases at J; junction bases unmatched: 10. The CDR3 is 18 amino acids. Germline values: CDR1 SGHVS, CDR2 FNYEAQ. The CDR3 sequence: CASSPRGLAGGYTGELFF. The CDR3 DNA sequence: TGTGCCAGCAGCCCAAGGGGGCTAGCGGGAGGGTACACCGGGGAGCTGTTTTTT.

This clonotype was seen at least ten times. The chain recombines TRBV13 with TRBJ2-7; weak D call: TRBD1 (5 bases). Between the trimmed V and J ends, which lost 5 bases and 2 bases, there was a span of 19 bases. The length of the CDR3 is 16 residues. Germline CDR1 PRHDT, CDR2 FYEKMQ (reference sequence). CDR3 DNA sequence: TGTGCCAGCAGCATTGCCTCGGCGTCAGGGACCTACGAGCAGTACTTC. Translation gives CASSIASASGTYEQYF.

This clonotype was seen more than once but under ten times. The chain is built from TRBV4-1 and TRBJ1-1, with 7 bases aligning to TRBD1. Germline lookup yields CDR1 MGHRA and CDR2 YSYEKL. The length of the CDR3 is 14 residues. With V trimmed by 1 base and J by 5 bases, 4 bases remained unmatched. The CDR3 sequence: CASSQGDRDTEAFF. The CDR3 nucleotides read TGCGCCAGCAGCCAAGGGGACAGAGATACTGAAGCTTTCTTT.

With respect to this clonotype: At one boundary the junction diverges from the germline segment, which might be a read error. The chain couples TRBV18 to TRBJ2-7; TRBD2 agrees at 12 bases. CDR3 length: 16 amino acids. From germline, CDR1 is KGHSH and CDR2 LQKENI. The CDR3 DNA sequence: TGTGCCAGCTCAGCACCGGGACTAGCGGGTATCTACGAGCAGTACTTC. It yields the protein CASSAPGLAGIYEQYF. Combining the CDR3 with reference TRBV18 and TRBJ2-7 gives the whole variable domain NAGVMQNPRHLVRRRGQEARLRCSPMKGHSHVYWYRQLPEEGLKFMVYLQKENIIDESGMPKERFSAEFPKEGPSILRIQQVVRGDSAAYFCASSAPGLAGIYEQYFGPGTRLTVT.

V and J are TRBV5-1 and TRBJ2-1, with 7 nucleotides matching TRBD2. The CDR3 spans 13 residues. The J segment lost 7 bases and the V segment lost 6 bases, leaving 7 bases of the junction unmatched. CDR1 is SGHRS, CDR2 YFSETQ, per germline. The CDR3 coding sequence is TGCGCCAGCACCCAGGGAGGGGTGAATGAGCAGTTCTTC. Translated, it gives CASTQGGVNEQFF.

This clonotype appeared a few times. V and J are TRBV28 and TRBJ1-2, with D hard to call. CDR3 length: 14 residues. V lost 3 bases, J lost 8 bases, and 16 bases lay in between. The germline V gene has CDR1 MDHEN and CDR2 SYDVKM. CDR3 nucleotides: TGTGCCAGCAGTTTGATAGGGCCCCCTGGGGGCTACACCTTC. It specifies CASSLIGPPGGYTF.

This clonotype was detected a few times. The CDR3 DNA is TGCAGCGTTGAACAGGGAGGATTGAAGACCCAGTACTTC. Translation: CSVEQGGLKTQYF. The genes are TRBV29-1 and TRBJ2-5, with a possible D match to TRBD2 (6 bases). V lost 2 bases and J lost 6, with 13 bases in between. The CDR3 has 13 amino acids. CDR1 and CDR2 from the germline V gene are SQVTM and ANQGSEA.

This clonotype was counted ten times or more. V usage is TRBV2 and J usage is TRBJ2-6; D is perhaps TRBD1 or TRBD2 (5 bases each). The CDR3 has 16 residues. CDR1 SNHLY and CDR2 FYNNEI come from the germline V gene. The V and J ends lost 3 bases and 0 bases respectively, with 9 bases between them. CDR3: CASSDREPSGANVLTF. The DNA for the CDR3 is TGTGCCAGCAGTGACAGGGAGCCCTCTGGGGCCAACGTCCTGACTTTC.

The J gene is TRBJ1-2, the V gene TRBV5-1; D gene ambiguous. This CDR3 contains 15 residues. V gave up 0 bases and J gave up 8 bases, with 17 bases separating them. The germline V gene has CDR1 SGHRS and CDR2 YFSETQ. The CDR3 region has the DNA TGCGCCAGCAGCTTGGGTCCGGACCGAACCCTGGGCTACACCTTC. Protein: CASSLGPDRTLGYTF.

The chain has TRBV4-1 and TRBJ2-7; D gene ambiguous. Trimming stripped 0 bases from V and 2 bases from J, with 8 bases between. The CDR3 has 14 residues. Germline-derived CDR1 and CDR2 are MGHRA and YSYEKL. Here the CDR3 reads CASSQEYGAYEQYF. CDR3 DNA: TGCGCCAGCAGCCAAGAGTACGGAGCCTACGAGCAGTACTTC.

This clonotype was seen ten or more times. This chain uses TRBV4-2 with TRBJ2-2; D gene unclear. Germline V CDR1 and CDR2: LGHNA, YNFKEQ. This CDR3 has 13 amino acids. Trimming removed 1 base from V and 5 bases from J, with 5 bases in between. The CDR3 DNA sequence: TGTGCCAGCAGCCAAGTTGGGACCGGGGAGCTGTTTTTT. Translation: CASSQVGTGELFF.